The 23 T cell receptor beta chains below all came from one sample that was sequenced in a study of blood T cell repertoires in COVID-19. The repertoire was sequenced with immunoSEQ multiplex PCR; TCRdb's copy has only in-frame clones and lacks some. This table holds about 42,000 clones, around 91% found once. Sequenced: peripheral blood. These receptors came from a man aged 50-60 years with active COVID-19.

Of note for this clone: The sample holds other DNA sequences that translate to the same CDR3. The chain employs TRBV4-2 and TRBJ1-5, with TRBD1 matching over 7 bases. Trimming cost V 0 bases and J 4 bases; bases outside gene matches: 3. CDR3 length equals 15 residues. Germline V CDR1 and CDR2: LGHNA, YNFKEQ. The CDR3 region has the DNA TGTGCCAGCAGCCAAGATCTACAGGGGAATCAGCCCCAGCATTTT. This codes for CASSQDLQGNQPQHF.

The V gene is TRBV20-1, the J gene TRBJ2-1; 8 bases align to TRBD2. The junction had 3 bases not matched to a gene; V was cut back by 5 bases and J by 9 bases. This CDR3 has 11 amino acids. Germline V gives CDR1 DFQATT, CDR2 SNEGSKA (reference sequence). CDR3 DNA sequence: TGCAGTGCTCGGCTAGCGGGTGAGCAGTTCTTC. Amino acids: CSARLAGEQFF.

This chain connects TRBV28 to TRBJ1-2; the D gene is possibly TRBD1 (6 bases). The V end was cut by 3 bases, the J end by 5 bases, with 16 bases between. The CDR3 sequence is 15 residues long. The germline CDR1 and CDR2 sequences are MDHEN and SYDVKM. Here the CDR3 reads CASSFGGVGAYGYTF. CDR3 DNA: TGTGCCAGCAGTTTCGGAGGTGTGGGGGCGTATGGCTACACCTTC.

This clone turned up a few times. The chain links TRBV7-8 to TRBJ1-4, with TRBD1 identical over 8 bases. V trimming: 3 bases; J trimming: 0 bases; junction bases outside the gene matches: 0. The V gene's germline CDR1 is SGHVS and CDR2 FQNEAQ. The CDR3 consists of 15 residues. The CDR3 nucleotides read TGTGCCAGCAGCTTGGGACAGGCAACTAATGAAAAACTGTTTTTT. Amino acids: CASSLGQATNEKLFF.

The chain employs TRBV5-4 and TRBJ2-5; 9 nucleotides match TRBD1. V lost 0 bases, J lost 1 base, and 4 bases stayed unmatched. Germline lookup yields CDR1 SGHNT and CDR2 YYREEE (reference sequence). CDR3 length: 16 amino acids. The CDR3 nucleotides are TGTGCCAGCAGCTTGGGGACAGGGGTGGCCCAAGAGACCCAGTACTTC. This translates into CASSLGTGVAQETQYF.

The genes are TRBV5-6 and TRBJ2-7; weak D call: TRBD1 (5 bases). CDR1 and CDR2 (germline): SGHDT, YYEEEE. Between the trimmed V and J ends, which lost 6 bases and 7 bases, there was a span of 23 bases. The CDR3 is made up of 15 amino acids. In nucleotides, the CDR3 is TGTGCCAGCACCTCGATCCGACAGTCCCGTAGGGAGCAGTACTTC. This encodes CASTSIRQSRREQYF.

The chain couples TRBV6-6 to TRBJ2-3; 8 bases fit TRBD2. The CDR3 runs 16 residues. CDR1 MNHNY and CDR2 SVGAGI come from the germline V gene (reference sequence). V was clipped by 8 bases and J by 6 bases; unmatched bases: 16. This CDR3 reads CASGLSSGGRSDTQYF. The DNA for the CDR3 is TGTGCCAGCGGGCTCTCGAGCGGGGGCCGTTCGGATACGCAGTATTTT.

V is TRBV5-4 and J is TRBJ2-5, with 8 bases identical to TRBD2. CDR1 SGHNT and CDR2 YYREEE come from the germline V gene (reference sequence). V was clipped by 4 bases and J by 5 bases; unmatched bases: 10. The CDR3 loop spans 15 amino acids. The CDR3 protein is CASSLSRGGHETQYF. CDR3 nucleotide sequence: TGTGCCAGCAGCCTCTCTCGGGGGGGCCACGAGACCCAGTACTTC.

The gene calls are TRBV11-3 and TRBJ1-6; TRBD1 is a possible D gene (6 bases). Trimming pared 2 bases from V and 7 bases from J, leaving 9 bases between. The CDR3 runs 14 residues. Germline V gene data show CDR1 as SGHNT and CDR2 as YENEEA. For the CDR3, the DNA is TGTGCCAGCAGCTTAACAGGGAGCAATTCACCCCTCCACTTT. It yields the protein CASSLTGSNSPLHF.

The rearrangement links TRBV7-3 to TRBJ2-1; D is unresolved. Between the trimmed V and J ends, which lost 2 bases and 5 bases, there was a span of 10 bases. The CDR3 loop spans 14 amino acids. Looked up from germline, CDR1 is SGHTA and CDR2 is FQGTGA. CDR3 sequence reads: CASSLGQANNEQFF. In nucleotides, the CDR3 is TGTGCCAGCAGCTTAGGTCAGGCGAACAATGAGCAGTTCTTC.

This clone was seen once. The rearrangement joins TRBV2 to TRBJ2-7; no reliable D call. Germline V gene data show CDR1 as SNHLY and CDR2 as FYNNEI. This CDR3 is built from 14 residues. V lost 0 bases and J 0 bases, leaving 6 bases between the germline ends. The DNA for the CDR3 is TGTGCCAGCAGTGAAGCGCGGAGCTCCTACGAGCAGTACTTC. Its protein product is CASSEARSSYEQYF. The full variable domain, in which reference TRBV2 and TRBJ2-7 provide the parts outside the CDR3, is EPEVTQTPSHQVTQMGQEVILRCVPISNHLYFYWYRQILGQKVEFLVSFYNNEISEKSEIFDDQFSVERPDGSNFTLKIRSTKLEDSAMYFCASSEARSSYEQYFGPGTRLTVT.

The chain employs TRBV6-5 and TRBJ1-6, with 10 bases aligning to TRBD1. J lost 7 bases, V lost 0 bases, and 3 bases had no gene match. The CDR3 covers 16 residues. The germline V gene encodes CDR1 MNHEY and CDR2 SVGAGI. CDR3 amino acids: CASSYSRDRGNSPLHF. DNA of the CDR3: TGTGCCAGCAGTTACTCGCGGGACAGGGGCAATTCACCCCTCCACTTT.

The rearrangement links TRBV6-1 to TRBJ2-2; D is unresolved. CDR1 is MNHNS, CDR2 SASEGT, per germline. This CDR3 region has 15 residues. The V end lost 2 bases, the J end lost 8 bases, and 15 bases lay between the germline ends. This CDR3 reads CASSEMHGEWGELFF. The CDR3 DNA reads TGTGCCAGCAGTGAAATGCACGGAGAGTGGGGGGAGCTGTTTTTT.

The V gene is TRBV6-2 or TRBV6-3, the J gene TRBJ2-3; possibly TRBD2 for D (6 bases). Germline V lookup: CDR1 MNHEY, CDR2 SVGEGT. V was pared by 0 bases and J by 1 base, with 14 bases between. The CDR3 runs 17 residues. The CDR3 loop reads CASSYSDDGGGTDTQYF. The CDR3 DNA reads as TGTGCCAGCAGTTACTCGGATGATGGCGGGGGCACAGATACGCAGTATTTT.

The V gene is TRBV7-9, the J gene TRBJ2-1; 7 positions match TRBD1. This CDR3 is 14 amino acids long. Germline CDR1 reads SEHNR; CDR2 reads FQNEAQ (reference sequence). J lost 7 bases, V lost 2 bases, and 5 bases had no gene match. The CDR3 DNA is TGTGCCAGCAGCTTAAAGGGACAGTGGAATGAGCAGTTCTTC. This gives the protein CASSLKGQWNEQFF.

CDR3 sequence: CASSRSGSTNEKLFF. In DNA form, the CDR3 reads TGTGCCAGTAGCCGATCAGGGTCCACTAATGAAAAACTGTTTTTT. The chain is built from TRBV19 and TRBJ1-4; a weak D match, TRBD1 (5 bases). The CDR3 extends over 15 amino acids. The V gene lost 6 bases and the J gene lost 2 bases, with 13 bases spanning the gap. CDR1 and CDR2 (germline): LNHDA, SQIVND (reference sequence).

This sequence joins TRBV2 and TRBJ2-5; perhaps TRBD2 as D (5 bases). Trimming shortened V by 9 bases and J by 1 base, and 12 bases separated the two germline ends. The CDR3 runs to 13 residues. The germline CDR1 and CDR2 sequences are SNHLY and FYNNEI. Here the CDR3 reads CARAPGGQETQYF. The CDR3 DNA sequence: TGTGCCAGGGCCCCAGGAGGCCAAGAGACCCAGTACTTC.

The gene calls are TRBV28 and TRBJ2-2; 7 nucleotides line up with TRBD2. Germline V gene sequence: CDR1 MDHEN, CDR2 SYDVKM. The CDR3 is made up of 16 amino acids. Losses at the gene ends were 1 base for V and 5 bases for J; bases not matched to a gene: 7. Here the CDR3 DNA reads TGTGCCAGCAGTTTATTCAGAAGGACTAGGACCGGGGAGCTGTTTTTT. Amino acid sequence: CASSLFRRTRTGELFF.

The gene calls are TRBV7-9 and TRBJ1-2; D remains unclear. Germline V gene data show CDR1 as SEHNR and CDR2 as FQNEAQ (reference sequence). V lost 8 bases, J lost 1 base, and 11 bases lay in between. This CDR3 is 13 amino acids long. The DNA of the CDR3 is TGTGCCAGCCTTGCGGGGAATAACTATGGCTACACCTTC. Protein sequence: CASLAGNNYGYTF. The entire variable domain, with the rest obtained from reference TRBV7-9 and TRBJ1-2, is as follows: DTGVSQNPRHKITKRGQNVTFRCDPISEHNRLYWYRQTLGQGPEFLTYFQNEAQLEKSRLLSDRFSAERPKGSFSTLEIQRTEQGDSAMYLCASLAGNNYGYTFGSGTRLTVV.

The genes are TRBV6-5 and TRBJ2-7, with 9 bases that match TRBD1. V lost 6 bases and J lost 6; bases outside the gene matches: 9. The V gene's germline CDR1 is MNHEY and CDR2 SVGAGI. The CDR3 has 14 residues. The CDR3 reads CASRTAGTGSEQYF. The CDR3 bases are TGTGCCAGCAGAACGGCCGGGACAGGGAGCGAGCAGTACTTC.

This rearrangement joins TRBV5-1 to TRBJ2-1, with TRBD2 identical over 16 bases. The CDR3 contains 19 residues. The V gene's germline CDR1 is SGHRS and CDR2 YFSETQ. The J segment lost 1 base and the V segment lost 4 bases, leaving 8 bases of the junction unmatched. CDR3 nucleotides: TGCGCCAGCAGCCATGGGACTAGCGGGGGGGCTTTGTCCTACAATGAGCAGTTCTTC. Translated, it gives CASSHGTSGGALSYNEQFF.

The J gene is TRBJ2-5, the V gene TRBV9, with TRBD1 matching 8 bases. The CDR3 runs 19 residues. V lost 0 bases, J lost 5 bases, and 18 bases stayed unmatched. Per the germline V gene, CDR1 is SGDLS and CDR2 is YYNGEE. DNA of the CDR3: TGTGCCAGCAGCGTAGGTGTAACAGGGGGGAATGTCAATGTGGAGACCCAGTACTTC. The encoded protein is CASSVGVTGGNVNVETQYF.

V is TRBV28 and J is TRBJ1-4, with D possibly being TRBD1 (6 bases). Between the trimmed V and J ends, which lost 4 bases and 0 bases, there was a span of 12 bases. The CDR3 is made up of 16 amino acids. Looked up from germline, CDR1 is MDHEN and CDR2 is SYDVKM. The CDR3 bases are TGTGCCAGCAGTTCAAATAGGGACACAACTAATGAAAAACTGTTTTTT. It translates to CASSSNRDTTNEKLFF.